A single sample gave rise to the 29 T cell receptor beta chains below, sequenced in a study of blood T cell repertoires in COVID-19. Libraries were prepared by immunoSEQ multiplex PCR; TCRdb keeps only in-frame clonotypes and omits some of them. The sample lists about 130,000 clones, about 91% seen once, with around 10% in the top ten. Sequencing was performed on peripheral blood. Every receptor here comes from a man aged 50-59 years with acute or convalescent COVID-19.

This sequence joins TRBV2 and TRBJ1-5; D gene ambiguous. V lost 6 bases and J lost 7, with 13 bases in between. Germline CDR1 SNHLY, CDR2 FYNNEI. This CDR3 contains 13 residues. The CDR3 here is CASRRELGQPQHF. In DNA form, the CDR3 reads TGTGCCAGCAGAAGGGAGTTGGGCCAGCCCCAGCATTTT.

The chain uses TRBV6-6 and TRBJ2-3, with D perhaps TRBD1 (6 bases). Looked up from germline, CDR1 is MNHNY and CDR2 is SVGAGI (reference sequence). The length of the CDR3 is 15 residues. Trimming left V 0 bases short and J 4 bases short, with 11 bases between. The DNA for the CDR3 is TGTGCCAGCAGTTACTCAACAGGGATGTCAGATACGCAGTATTTT. Its translation is CASSYSTGMSDTQYF.

This clone has only one observation. J is TRBJ2-2 and V is TRBV3-1 (or the pseudogene TRBV3-2); D remains unclear. Trimming pared 4 bases from V and 3 bases from J, leaving 9 bases between. Germline V gives CDR1 LGHDT, CDR2 YNNKEL (reference sequence). This CDR3 is built from 14 residues. The CDR3 DNA follows: TGTGCCAGCAGCCCTTGGTCAGACACCGGGGAGCTGTTTTTT. Translating gives CASSPWSDTGELFF.

V is TRBV5-4 and J is TRBJ2-7; 10 positions match TRBD2. The CDR3 contains 16 residues. The junction had 11 bases not matched to a gene; V was cut back by 3 bases and J by 5 bases. Germline V gene lookup returns CDR1 SGHNT and CDR2 YYREEE (reference sequence). The CDR3 sequence: CASSWESSGRKDEQYF. As DNA, the CDR3 is TGTGCCAGCAGCTGGGAATCTAGCGGGAGAAAGGACGAGCAGTACTTC.

This chain uses TRBV12-3 or TRBV12-4 with TRBJ2-1, with D perhaps matching TRBD2 (5 bases). This CDR3 comprises 13 residues. The V end was cut by 1 base, the J end by 7 bases, with 8 bases between. The CDR3: CASSLGSGNEQFF. The CDR3, as DNA: TGTGCCAGCAGTTTAGGGTCGGGGAATGAGCAGTTCTTC.

Only a few counts were recorded for this clone. The chain links TRBV5-4 to TRBJ2-1; no firm D call. There are 14 residues in the CDR3. Per the germline V gene, CDR1 is SGHNT and CDR2 is YYREEE (reference sequence). V was clipped by 7 bases and J by 1 base, with 12 bases between them. As DNA, the CDR3 is TGTGCCAGCTCCCACGGAGCATCCTACAATGAGCAGTTCTTC. As protein: CASSHGASYNEQFF.

The rearrangement links TRBV10-3 to TRBJ1-5, with D unresolved. Trimming cost V 7 bases and J 0 bases, with 10 bases left between them. This CDR3 has 14 amino acids. CDR1 and CDR2 (germline): ENHRY, SYGVKD. DNA for the CDR3: TGTGCCATCAATGCGAGGCATAGCAATCAGCCCCAGCATTTT. Translated, it gives CAINARHSNQPQHF.

The table lists this clone with a few counts. J is TRBJ1-1 and V is TRBV18, with a weak D call TRBD1 (6 bases). The CDR3 is made up of 14 amino acids. Looked up from germline, CDR1 is KGHSH and CDR2 is LQKENI. The germline V and J ends were trimmed by 4 bases and 1 base, with 10 bases remaining between them. CDR3 nucleotide sequence: TGTGCCAGCTCACAGAGGACAGCGAACACTGAAGCTTTCTTT. It is translated as CASSQRTANTEAFF.

The genes are TRBV7-9 and TRBJ1-3; D is undetermined. Germline V lookup: CDR1 SEHNR, CDR2 FQNEAQ (reference sequence). V dropped 10 bases and J dropped 0 bases, with 16 bases sitting between them. This CDR3 contains 15 residues. The CDR3 coding sequence is TGTGCCACTACCTTTTCTTTAAGCTCTGGAAACACCATATATTTT. Translating gives CATTFSLSSGNTIYF.

The rearrangement joins TRBV2 to TRBJ1-5; no firm D call. The CDR3 spans 13 residues. Trimming removed 7 bases from V and 0 bases from J, with 7 bases in between. CDR1 SNHLY and CDR2 FYNNEI come from the germline V gene. The DNA of the CDR3 is TGTGCCAGCATGCGGTTTAGCAATCAGCCCCAGCATTTT. As protein: CASMRFSNQPQHF.

The CDR3 spells CASSEGQAWQPQHF. CDR3 nucleotides: TGTGCCAGCAGTGAGGGACAGGCCTGGCAGCCCCAGCATTTT. The J gene is TRBJ1-5, the V gene TRBV6-1; 8 nucleotides agree with TRBD1. The CDR3 has 14 amino acids. Per the germline V gene, CDR1 is MNHNS and CDR2 is SASEGT. Trimming removed 3 bases from V and 7 bases from J; junction bases left unmatched: 5.

The chain recombines TRBV2 with TRBJ2-2, with 7 bases matching TRBD2. V trimming: 7 bases; J trimming: 7 bases; junction bases outside the gene matches: 15. CDR3 length: 16 residues. Looked up from germline, CDR1 is SNHLY and CDR2 is FYNNEI. The CDR3 protein is CASIGVLADYGGELFF. The CDR3 nucleotides are TGTGCCAGCATAGGGGTGCTAGCGGATTATGGCGGGGAGCTGTTTTTT.

The table lists this clone with a count of one. The V and J genes are TRBV5-1 and TRBJ2-3, with D possibly TRBD2 on 5 matching bases. There are 15 residues in the CDR3. CDR1 and CDR2 from the germline V gene are SGHRS and YFSETQ. Trimming stripped 1 base from V and 1 base from J, with 10 bases between. The DNA of the CDR3 is TGCGCCAGCAGCTTGCAGCTTAGCGGCACAGATACGCAGTATTTT. Amino acids: CASSLQLSGTDTQYF.

V usage is TRBV27 and J usage is TRBJ1-2, with unresolved D. CDR1 and CDR2 from the germline V gene are MNHEY and SMNVEV (reference sequence). The CDR3 runs 13 residues. Deletions cut 4 bases from V and 5 bases from J, with 11 bases between. CDR3 sequence (DNA): TGTGCCAGCAGTTCCGCGACTGGGTATGGCTACACCTTC. Residues: CASSSATGYGYTF.

This clone was seen a handful of times. The V gene is TRBV2, the J gene TRBJ1-1; weak D call: TRBD1 (6 bases). The germline CDR1 and CDR2 sequences are SNHLY and FYNNEI. Deletions cut 5 bases from V and 0 bases from J, with 13 bases between. CDR3 length: 15 amino acids. CDR3 region: CASSLQGVVNTEAFF. Written as DNA, the CDR3 is TGTGCCAGCAGTTTACAGGGTGTCGTGAACACTGAAGCTTTCTTT.

The gene calls are TRBV30 and TRBJ1-2; D perhaps matches TRBD1 (6 bases). CDR3 size: 12 residues. Trimming left V 3 bases short and J 5 bases short, with 10 bases between. The germline V gene has CDR1 GTSNPN and CDR2 SVGIG (reference sequence). CDR3 bases: TGTGCCTGGAGGTGGGACAATTATGGCTACACCTTC. Translation: CAWRWDNYGYTF.

The V call is TRBV7-9, the J call TRBJ1-4; 7 bases fit TRBD1. V was clipped by 5 bases and J by 8 bases; unmatched bases: 14. Germline-derived CDR1 and CDR2 are SEHNR and FQNEAQ (reference sequence). The CDR3 contains 16 residues. The CDR3 region is CASSLVSRGRWEKLFF. In DNA form, the CDR3 reads TGTGCCAGCAGCCTAGTATCGAGGGGGCGATGGGAAAAACTGTTTTTT.

The chain links TRBV18 to TRBJ2-7; 10 bases agree with TRBD1. The trim removed 6 bases at V and 5 bases at J, leaving 7 bases unmatched. CDR3 length: 14 amino acids. CDR1 is KGHSH and CDR2 is LQKENI in the germline V gene. For the CDR3, the DNA is TGTGCCAGCTCTCAGACAGGGGGCTTGGACGAGCAGTACTTC. Protein sequence: CASSQTGGLDEQYF.

The V call is TRBV11-2, the J call TRBJ1-5; 9 positions agree with TRBD1. Losses at the gene ends were 5 bases for V and 7 bases for J; bases not matched to a gene: 3. From germline, CDR1 is SGHAT and CDR2 FQNNGV. The CDR3 spans 13 residues. The CDR3 region is CASSPDRGQPQHF. In DNA, the CDR3 is TGTGCCAGCAGCCCGGACAGGGGCCAGCCCCAGCATTTT.

The chain is built from TRBV5-1 and TRBJ1-1; TRBD1 agrees at 8 bases. This CDR3 has 14 residues. Trimming cost V 0 bases and J 3 bases; bases outside gene matches: 1. Per germline, CDR1 SGHRS and CDR2 YFSETQ. CDR3 in DNA: TGCGCCAGCAGCTTGGGACAGGGGCACACTGAAGCTTTCTTT. Its translation is CASSLGQGHTEAFF. The variable domain in full, completed from reference TRBV5-1 and TRBJ1-1, reads KAGVTQTPRYLIKTRGQQVTLSCSPISGHRSVSWYQQTPGQGLQFLFEYFSETQRNKGNFPGRFSGRQFSNSRSEMNVSTLELGDSALYLCASSLGQGHTEAFFGQGTRLTVV.

This clone was observed once. The genes are TRBV19 and TRBJ1-1; D call uncertain. V gave up 4 bases and J gave up 0 bases, with 12 bases separating them. The germline gives CDR1 LNHDA, CDR2 SQIVND (reference sequence). The CDR3 extends over 15 amino acids. In DNA, the CDR3 is TGTGCCAGTAGTAACGGCCCGGGTTTGAACACTGAAGCTTTCTTT. It yields the protein CASSNGPGLNTEAFF.

The V call is TRBV5-4, the J call TRBJ2-1, with D possibly TRBD2 on 5 matching bases. In germline, CDR1 is SGHNT, CDR2 YYREEE (reference sequence). The ends were cut back, 4 bases at V and 10 bases at J, with 12 bases in the middle. The CDR3 runs 12 residues. The CDR3 spells CASSPRGREQFF. The CDR3 DNA reads TGTGCCAGCAGCCCGAGAGGGCGCGAGCAGTTCTTC.

The chain carries TRBV2 and TRBJ1-2; possibly TRBD1 for D (5 bases). Germline V CDR1 and CDR2: SNHLY, FYNNEI. With 6 bases removed from V and 1 base from J, the gap between germline ends came to 12 bases. The CDR3 runs 14 residues. The CDR3 reads CASRDQTVNYGYTF. In DNA, the CDR3 is TGTGCCAGCAGAGACCAGACAGTTAACTATGGCTACACCTTC.

The chain carries TRBV7-2 and TRBJ1-3; no clear D gene. The germline V gene has CDR1 SGHTA and CDR2 FQGNSA. This CDR3 has 16 amino acids. V was clipped by 2 bases and J by 2 bases, with 13 bases between them. The CDR3 loop is CASSLQPRRAGNTIYF. The CDR3 DNA reads as TGTGCCAGCAGCTTACAACCAAGGAGGGCTGGAAACACCATATATTTT.

The V and J genes are TRBV3-1 (or the pseudogene TRBV3-2) and TRBJ2-7; D is ambiguous. This CDR3 has 12 amino acids. Per the germline V gene, CDR1 is LGHDT and CDR2 is YNNKEL (reference sequence). Trimming cost V 5 bases and J 4 bases, with 9 bases left between them. CDR3 in DNA: TGTGCCAGCAGCTACCGGAGTTACGAGCAGTACTTC. Its translation: CASSYRSYEQYF.

The CDR3 here is CASIGGAFYEQYF. In nucleotides, the CDR3 is TGCGCCAGCATCGGGGGGGCTTTCTACGAGCAGTACTTC. The V and J genes are TRBV10-2 and TRBJ2-7; 8 nucleotides align to TRBD2. This CDR3 comprises 13 residues. CDR1 is WSHSY and CDR2 is SAAADI in the germline V gene. The V segment lost 7 bases and the J segment 3 bases; nucleotides outside the gene matches: 5.

This clone was found a few times. This chain joins TRBV4-1 and TRBJ2-2; no clear D gene. The CDR3 has 15 amino acids. V was cut by 11 bases and J by 1 base, with 17 bases left in between. In germline, CDR1 is MGHRA, CDR2 YSYEKL. DNA of the CDR3: TGCGCCGGTCTGCCGCCGCGGCTGAACACCGGGGAGCTGTTTTTT. Its protein product is CAGLPPRLNTGELFF.

The chain is built from TRBV4-2 and TRBJ1-5, with 9 bases lining up with TRBD1. The CDR3 is made up of 16 amino acids. Germline V gene data show CDR1 as LGHNA and CDR2 as YNFKEQ. Unmatched junction bases numbered 5, after V lost 2 bases and J lost 3 bases. CDR3 in amino acids: CASSQLDRGNNQPQHF. The CDR3 DNA sequence: TGTGCCAGCAGCCAACTGGACAGGGGAAACAATCAGCCCCAGCATTTT.

The table lists this clone with many counts. This chain connects TRBV18 to TRBJ2-2; 10 positions match TRBD1. The junction had 15 bases not matched to a gene; V was cut back by 6 bases and J by 2 bases. Germline V CDR1 and CDR2: KGHSH, LQKENI. This CDR3 spans 19 amino acids. CDR3 amino acids: CASSTGFQDRGFNTGELFF. The CDR3 DNA reads as TGTGCCAGCTCGACCGGTTTCCAGGACAGGGGGTTTAACACCGGGGAGCTGTTTTTT. The variable domain in full, with the rest retrieved from reference TRBV18 and TRBJ2-2, is NAGVMQNPRHLVRRRGQEARLRCSPMKGHSHVYWYRQLPEEGLKFMVYLQKENIIDESGMPKERFSAEFPKEGPSILRIQQVVRGDSAAYFCASSTGFQDRGFNTGELFFGEGSRLTVL.